A single sample is the source of the 7 T cell receptor beta chains below, sequenced in a study of shared clonotypes between healthy human individuals. Naive CD8 cells, CD45RO-negative and positively selected for CCR7, excluded terminally differentiated effector memory CD45RA+ cells. Profiling relied on immunoSEQ multiplex PCR, and the TCRdb table lists in-frame clones only, not all of them. The sample comprises hundreds of thousands of clones, approximately 96% of which are singletons, and 0.095% to 0.14% rests with the top ten. Specimen: naive CD8+ T cells sorted from blood. Receptor source: a woman in her twenties or thirties in good health.

J is TRBJ2-3 and V is TRBV19, with D perhaps matching TRBD2 (5 bases). Trimming took off 4 bases at V and 5 bases at J, with 10 bases between the two ends. Germline loops: CDR1 LNHDA, CDR2 SQIVND (reference sequence). The CDR3 extends over 13 amino acids. The CDR3 DNA sequence: TGTGCCAGTAGTAGCGGACTGGGAGATACGCAGTATTTT. Protein: CASSSGLGDTQYF.

The chain links TRBV28 to TRBJ2-6; 7 bases align to TRBD1. CDR3 length: 15 amino acids. Germline V gene lookup returns CDR1 MDHEN and CDR2 SYDVKM. V lost 5 bases, J lost 2 bases, and 3 bases stayed unmatched. The CDR3 DNA reads as TGTGCCAGCAGTCCGGGACAGACTGGGGCCAACGTCCTGACTTTC. It yields the protein CASSPGQTGANVLTF.

With respect to this clone: Other DNA sequences of this sample code for an identical CDR3. The J gene is TRBJ2-7, the V gene TRBV19; 8 bases agree with TRBD1. Trimming at V came to 5 bases and at J to 2 bases, leaving 5 bases not matched to a gene. Germline CDR1 and CDR2: LNHDA and SQIVND (reference sequence). This CDR3 comprises 14 residues. The CDR3 sequence is CASSAGTGTYEQYF. The CDR3 DNA is TGTGCCAGTAGTGCCGGGACAGGAACCTACGAGCAGTACTTC.

The rearrangement links TRBV11-3 to TRBJ2-1, with 12 bases fitting TRBD2. In germline, CDR1 is SGHNT, CDR2 YENEEA. V lost 5 bases and J lost 4; bases outside the gene matches: 6. The CDR3 is made up of 16 amino acids. The DNA for the CDR3 is TGTGCCAGCAGCCTCGTCCTAGCGGGAGGGTACAATGAGCAGTTCTTC. Protein sequence: CASSLVLAGGYNEQFF.

The genes are TRBV7-9 and TRBJ2-7; D gene unclear. CDR3 length: 11 residues. The germline gives CDR1 SEHNR, CDR2 FQNEAQ (reference sequence). V gave up 6 bases and J gave up 2 bases, with 5 bases separating them. The CDR3 DNA reads TGTGCCAGCAGTTCAGCCTACGAGCAGTACTTC. Its translation: CASSSAYEQYF.

V usage is TRBV4-1 and J usage is TRBJ1-5; TRBD1 is a possible D gene (6 bases). This CDR3 region has 16 residues. The V gene's germline CDR1 is MGHRA and CDR2 YSYEKL. V lost 1 base, J lost 5 bases, and 15 bases lay in between. CDR3 sequence: CASSQVWGANDQPQHF. CDR3 in DNA: TGCGCCAGCAGCCAAGTTTGGGGGGCAAACGATCAGCCCCAGCATTTT.

The J gene is TRBJ2-5, the V gene TRBV6-1, with D possibly being TRBD2 (5 bases). Trimming left V 3 bases short and J 0 bases short, with 8 bases between. Germline values: CDR1 MNHNS, CDR2 SASEGT. This CDR3 region has 14 residues. The CDR3 sequence is CASSDRDHQETQYF. CDR3 in DNA: TGTGCCAGCAGTGACCGGGATCACCAAGAGACCCAGTACTTC.